This TCR beta chain was obtained from a study of T cells in Graves' hyperthyroidism and ophthalmopathy (dated by TCRdb to the late 2010s). Regarding the study in general: Peripheral blood samples were taken at the time of initial diagnosis, prior to any treatment. A discovery cohort of around 98 patients, about 44 with Graves' ophthalmopathy and more than 55 with stable Graves' hyperthyroidism, was used to find distinguishing TCR V-J signatures. Prospective prediction of ophthalmopathy was tested in an independent validation cohort consisting of fewer than 20 hyperthyroidism patients and around 16 patients who later progressed to ophthalmopathy. The 100 discovery patients were randomly divided into training and test sets at a 7:3 ratio. In addition, the study compared T-cell repertoires in thyroid tissue and in blood from over 5 Graves' hyperthyroidism patients. After sampling, hyperthyroidism patients received methimazole starting at 30 mg daily, and ophthalmopathy patients received high-dose intravenous methylprednisolone. TCR Vbeta CDR3 sequencing of some 140 peripheral blood samples (over 40 ophthalmopathy, over 70 hyperthyroidism and some 17 progressor patients) is reported in the paper.

About this clonotype itself: Its antigen remains unidentified. No much larger clonotype is one base removed from it; base qualities were not supplied.

Stable Graves' hyperthyroidism was defined as the absence of progression to ophthalmopathy over 18 months of follow-up. The hyperthyroidism patients were between 18 and 65 years old and newly diagnosed, with a disease duration of less than 2 months. Exclusion was applied to patients with uncontrolled infections, other autoimmune diseases, pregnancy or lactation. Clinical symptoms, serum thyroxine and TRAb, thyroid ultrasound, and orbital computed tomography formed the basis for the diagnoses. Ficoll-Paque density gradient centrifugation was used to isolate PBMCs from about 10 ml of fresh peripheral blood. Total RNA was extracted with Trizol reagent, and quality was checked on an Agilent 2100 Bioanalyzer. What the research found in general, with its limitations: Most expanded thyroid clonotypes (frequency above 0.001) were also found in blood, which suggests that blood repertoires may mirror thyroid immune responses. Sample size was not statistically predetermined, and blinding of investigators to group allocation was not performed. In cross-validation, a model built on a 13 V-J signature told ophthalmopathy apart from stable hyperthyroidism with under 90% sensitivity and about 81% specificity, and in testing the same model reached 80%/75%. In validation, the model predicted progression to ophthalmopathy a median of about 6.5 months before onset, with roughly 68% sensitivity and roughly 72% specificity.

Amplification of TCR beta CDR3 regions was carried out from RNA transcripts. A first-round RT-PCR of the TCR CDR3 used the HTBI primer set with the Qiagen OneStep RT-PCR kit. Libraries were constructed in a second round of multiplex PCR, after which size selection and purification were carried out. Libraries were sequenced paired-end with 100 bp reads on an Illumina HiSeq2000. The study's processing was this. Raw data were processed with SOAPnuke, discarding reads with adapters, uncalled bases, mean Phred below 15, or no exact constant-primer or identifier match. High-quality paired reads were merged with COPE v1.2.5, and unique nucleotide sequences were defined as clonotypes. Clonotypes were aligned to IMGT TRBV, TRBD and TRBJ reference segments using MiTCR v1.1. The analysis included only V-J combinations with a frequency above 0.0001, which together covered more than 99% of the repertoires. A TCS score was defined as the ratio between F50 (clonal expansion) and ExV (chaos), using BLOSUM62-based TCRdist between CDR3 peptides within each V-J. Welch's t-statistics and random forest reduced 450 to 600 V-J features to roughly 13, which were used in a naive Bayes classifier (R e1071). Through fastp at Q25 and MiXCR, TCRdb rebuilt clones from the public reads, retaining in-frame beta chains. Rows with a matching CDR3 protein are joined into one entry that keeps the most common DNA and genes. These V and J calls rely on TCRdb rather than the paper's analysis. Across this sample there are about 590,000 distinct CDR3 sequences, with approximately 14% seen only once. Of the sample, about 7% is held by the ten largest clones.

The material sequenced was blood. This sequence was found in a woman aged 25 to 39 with Graves' hyperthyroidism.

The base sequence is TGTGCCAGCAGTTACTCGAGCGAGGGGGGCTATGGCTACACCTTC. This encodes CASSYSSEGGYGYTF. The sequence links TRBV6-5 to TRBJ1-2; the best D guess is TRBD1, with 6 bases matching. The CDR3 has 15 amino acids, counting the end cysteine and phenylalanine. Of all the DNA, just the CDR3 is kept, 45 bases in frame from base 1. Deletion took 0 bases off V and 4 bases off J, with a span of 12 bases between the germline ends. The germline V gene supplies CDR1 MNHEY and CDR2 SVGAGI.